This TCR beta chain was sequenced for a study of shared clonotypes between healthy human individuals. The germline gives CDR1 SEHNR, CDR2 FQNEAQ (reference sequence). The V gene end was trimmed by 5 bases and the J gene end by 2 bases; junction bases not matched to a gene: 6. The CDR3 has 14 residues. The genomic DNA of each subset was split evenly across several immunoSEQ plates. The assay was immunoSEQ multiplex PCR, and TCRdb's table has in-frame clones only and misses some. The data hold about 490,000 clones, with over 65% observed a single time. The rearrangement uses TRBV7-9 and TRBJ2-7; 7 bases match TRBD1. Sequenced: PBMCs. This receptor was obtained from a woman aged 40 to 49 in good health. Some clones in this sample may be carry-over from other donors' samples. This CDR3 is CASSPLGGPYEQYF. In DNA, the CDR3 is TGTGCCAGCAGCCCACTAGGGGGCCCCTACGAGCAGTACTTC.